This TCR beta chain was sequenced during a study of blood T cell repertoires in COVID-19. Study information: Acute and convalescent COVID-19 specimens originated in the United States, Italy and Spain.

V lost 4 bases and J lost 3, with 15 bases in between. The germline gives CDR1 KGHSH, CDR2 LQKENI. The CDR3 sequence is 15 residues long. The data were produced by immunoSEQ multiplex PCR, yet TCRdb's version contains in-frame clones alone and is incomplete. Of fewer than 250,000 clones listed, 84% are singletons. The sample comprised peripheral blood. The rearrangement joins TRBV18 to TRBJ1-2; tentative D call: TRBD1 (5 bases). The receptor comes from a man over 45 with acute or convalescent COVID-19. CDR3 DNA: TGTGCCAGCTCACTTCCGGGGGTCGGGGACTATGGCTACACCTTC. It codes for CASSLPGVGDYGYTF.